This is a list of T cell receptor beta chains from one sample in a study of blood T cell repertoires in COVID-19. TCRdb keeps only in-frame clones here, not all; method: immunoSEQ multiplex PCR. The sample carries under 250,000 clones, around 84% recorded once. Sequencing used peripheral blood. The receptors derive from an older woman who had recovered from COVID-19. The conserved cysteine and the conserved F or W are not part of the CDR3 here.

v_gene	j_gene	CDR3aa
TRBV20-1	TRBJ1-1	SASLAGEAF
TRBV7-9	TRBJ2-5	ASSLPDYSRETQY
TRBV7-2	TRBJ2-1	ASSLFTSGGAENEQF
TRBV30	TRBJ2-6	AWSVGENSGANVLT
TRBV6-5	TRBJ2-7	ASRGGGTDYEQY
TRBV12-3/TRBV12-4	TRBJ1-5	ASSFSSLGPQH
TRBV11-2	TRBJ2-7	ASRRDPYEQY
TRBV19	TRBJ2-5	ASSETGSETQY
TRBV5-1	TRBJ1-2	ASSPGQGAGYT
TRBV5-1	TRBJ2-3	ASGRTGYDTQY
TRBV11-2	TRBJ1-2	ASSQMQYGYT
TRBV12-5	TRBJ2-7	ASGLAWPPGGQGEKQY
TRBV4-1	TRBJ2-5	ASSQAGFRPETQY
TRBV9	TRBJ2-2	ASSDRAGGRTGELF
TRBV6-4	TRBJ2-3	ASLRTSTDTQY
TRBV27	TRBJ1-6	ASSLAGAYNSPLH
TRBV27	TRBJ2-7	ASSPPDTSYEQY
TRBV4-1	TRBJ2-5	ASSQDDRQETQY
TRBV19	TRBJ2-1	ASSQTSVSYNEQF
TRBV18	TRBJ1-6	ASSREQSSYNSPLH
TRBV6-6	TRBJ1-6	ASSYPRNSPLH
TRBV11-2	TRBJ1-6	ASSLGQGQSYNSPLH
TRBV12-3/TRBV12-4	TRBJ1-2	ASSLSVGYGYT
TRBV20-1	TRBJ2-1	SAVRLGDPF